A single sample is the source of the 5 T cell receptor beta chains below, sequenced in a study of T cells in Graves' hyperthyroidism and ophthalmopathy. Using RNA transcripts as the source, TCR beta CDR3 regions were amplified. Using the HTBI primer set, a first-round RT-PCR was run on the TCR CDR3. Via MiXCR, TCRdb re-called the multiplex PCR reads, giving one row per CDR3 protein. The table lists approximately 600,000 distinct CDR3 sequences, approximately 15% of them singletons, with more than 6% in the top ten. Material for sequencing was blood. Receptors were obtained from a woman younger than 35 with Graves' ophthalmopathy.

This clonotype was recorded many times. The V and J genes are TRBV3-1 and TRBJ1-3; no clear D gene. Germline V CDR1 and CDR2: LGHDT, YNNKEL (reference sequence). The CDR3 spans 14 residues. The V end lost 6 bases, the J end lost 2 bases, and 11 bases lay between the germline ends. The CDR3 DNA reads as TGTGCCAGCAGTACCGGAGTCGCTGGAAACACCATATATTTT. Protein: CASSTGVAGNTIYF.

At least ten counts were recorded for this clonotype. The CDR3 sequence is CASTPATGELFF. The CDR3 nucleotides are TGTGCCAGCACCCCTGCAACCGGGGAGCTGTTTTTT. This chain uses TRBV2 with TRBJ2-2; D unresolved. Trimming cost V 7 bases and J 5 bases, with 8 bases left between them. CDR1 is SNHLY, CDR2 FYNNEI, per germline. The CDR3 loop spans 12 amino acids.

Details on this clonotype: One junction end disagrees with the germline gene, perhaps due to a read error. The chain uses TRBV5-5 and TRBJ2-1, with D possibly TRBD2 on 6 matching bases. CDR1 SGHKS and CDR2 YYEKEE come from the germline V gene (reference sequence). This CDR3 comprises 17 residues. Written as DNA, the CDR3 is TGCGCCAGCAGCCAAGATCTGGTACCTAGCGCCCGCGATGAGCAGTTCTTC. Residues: CASSQDLVPSARDEQFF.

There are many counts of this clonotype. The V call is TRBV2, the J call TRBJ2-3; D gene ambiguous. The CDR3 runs 13 residues. V was shortened by 7 bases and J by 6 bases, with 14 bases between the two germline ends. CDR1 is SNHLY and CDR2 is FYNNEI in the germline V gene. The CDR3 DNA reads as TGTGCCAGCAACGCGGCCCCCCCGGATACGCAGTATTTT. It specifies CASNAAPPDTQYF.

V is TRBV10-3 and J is TRBJ1-4, with TRBD1 as a possible D gene (6 bases). CDR3 length: 14 residues. Germline V gene sequence: CDR1 ENHRY, CDR2 SYGVKD. Trimming took 8 bases from V and 3 from J, leaving 13 bases between them. The CDR3 loop reads CAISGTSPNEKLFF. The CDR3 region has the DNA TGTGCCATCTCCGGGACATCCCCTAATGAAAAACTGTTTTTT.